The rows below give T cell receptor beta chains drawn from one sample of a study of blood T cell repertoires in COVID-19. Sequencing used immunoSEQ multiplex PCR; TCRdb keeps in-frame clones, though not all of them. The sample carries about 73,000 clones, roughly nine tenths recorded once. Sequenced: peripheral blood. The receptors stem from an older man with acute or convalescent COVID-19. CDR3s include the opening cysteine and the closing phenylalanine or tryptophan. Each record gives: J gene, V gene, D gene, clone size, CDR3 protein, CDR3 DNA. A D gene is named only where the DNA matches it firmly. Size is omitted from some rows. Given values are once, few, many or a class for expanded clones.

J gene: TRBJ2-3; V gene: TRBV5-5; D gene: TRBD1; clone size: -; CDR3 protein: CASSFSTGEADTQYF; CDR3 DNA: TGTGCCAGCAGCTTTTCGACAGGGGAGGCAGATACGCAGTATTTT
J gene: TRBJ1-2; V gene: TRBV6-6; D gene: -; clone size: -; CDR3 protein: CASSSGDYGYTF; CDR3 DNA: TGTGCCAGCAGCTCGGGGGACTATGGCTACACCTTC
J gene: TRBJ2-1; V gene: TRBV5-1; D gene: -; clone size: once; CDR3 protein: CATSMTDNEQFF; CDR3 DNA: TGCGCCACCAGCATGACAGACAATGAGCAGTTCTTC
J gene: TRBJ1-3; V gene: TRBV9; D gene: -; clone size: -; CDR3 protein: CASSVYRDSGNTIYF; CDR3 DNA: TGTGCCAGCAGCGTATACAGAGACTCTGGAAACACCATATATTTT
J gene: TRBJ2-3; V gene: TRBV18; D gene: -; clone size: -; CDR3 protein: CASSLTGTDTQYF; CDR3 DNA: TGTGCCAGCTCACTAACGGGCACAGATACGCAGTATTTT
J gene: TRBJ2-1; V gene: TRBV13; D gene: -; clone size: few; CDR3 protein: CASSSRTRSSYNEQFF; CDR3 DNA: TGTGCCAGCAGCTCTAGGACTCGTAGCTCCTACAATGAGCAGTTCTTC
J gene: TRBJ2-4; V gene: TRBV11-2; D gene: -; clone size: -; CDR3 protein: CASSISPKNIQYF; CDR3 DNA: TGTGCCAGCAGTATCTCCCCCAAAAACATTCAGTACTTC
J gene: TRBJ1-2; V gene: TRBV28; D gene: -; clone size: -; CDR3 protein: CASKRDSGFSGSEGYTF; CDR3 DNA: TGTGCCAGCAAGCGGGATTCGGGATTCTCAGGATCGGAAGGCTACACCTTC
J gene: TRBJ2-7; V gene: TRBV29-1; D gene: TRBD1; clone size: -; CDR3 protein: CSVEGTGIPYEQYF; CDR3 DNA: TGCAGCGTTGAGGGGACAGGGATCCCCTACGAGCAGTACTTC
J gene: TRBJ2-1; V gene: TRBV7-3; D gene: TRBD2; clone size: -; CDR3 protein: CASSPAAGGFNEQFF; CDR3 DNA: TGTGCCAGCAGCCCCGCGGCGGGGGGTTTCAATGAGCAGTTCTTC
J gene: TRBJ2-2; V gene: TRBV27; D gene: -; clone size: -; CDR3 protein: CASSFSGLNTGELFF; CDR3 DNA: TGTGCCAGCAGTTTTTCGGGACTTAACACCGGGGAGCTGTTTTTT
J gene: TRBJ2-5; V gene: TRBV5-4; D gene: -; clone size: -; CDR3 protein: CASSILGQTRGGETQYF; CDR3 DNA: TGTGCCAGCAGCATACTAGGGCAGACTCGAGGGGGAGAGACCCAGTACTTC
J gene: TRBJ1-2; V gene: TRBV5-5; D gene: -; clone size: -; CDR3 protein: CASSLAGENYGYTF; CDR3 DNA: TGTGCCAGCAGCTTGGCAGGGGAAAACTATGGCTACACCTTC
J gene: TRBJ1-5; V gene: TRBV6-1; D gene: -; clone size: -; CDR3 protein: CASSELDRSQPQHF; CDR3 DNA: TGTGCCAGCAGTGAATTGGACAGAAGTCAGCCCCAGCATTTT
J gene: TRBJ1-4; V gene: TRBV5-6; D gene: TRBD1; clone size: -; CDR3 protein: CASSLGQGITANEKLFF; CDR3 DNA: TGTGCCAGCAGCTTGGGACAGGGGATTACAGCTAATGAAAAACTGTTTTTT
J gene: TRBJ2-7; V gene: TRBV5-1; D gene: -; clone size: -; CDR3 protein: CASSAGTPIYEQYF; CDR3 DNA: TGCGCCAGCAGCGCCGGGACACCCATCTACGAGCAGTACTTC
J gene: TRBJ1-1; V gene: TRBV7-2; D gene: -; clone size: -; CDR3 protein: CASSYVAQGTEAFF; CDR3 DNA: TGTGCCAGCAGCTACGTGGCCCAGGGCACTGAAGCTTTCTTT
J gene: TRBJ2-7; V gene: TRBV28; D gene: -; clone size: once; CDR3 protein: CASTLGRAYEQYF; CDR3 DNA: TGTGCCAGCACATTGGGCAGGGCCTACGAGCAGTACTTC
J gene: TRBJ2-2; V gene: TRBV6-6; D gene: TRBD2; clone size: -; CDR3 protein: CASSFSGVNTGELFF; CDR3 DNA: TGTGCCAGCAGTTTCAGCGGGGTGAACACCGGGGAGCTGTTTTTT
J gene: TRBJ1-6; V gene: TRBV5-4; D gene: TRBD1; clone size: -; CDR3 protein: CASRLGTDNSPLHF; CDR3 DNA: TGTGCCAGCCGCCTCGGGACAGATAATTCACCCCTCCACTTT
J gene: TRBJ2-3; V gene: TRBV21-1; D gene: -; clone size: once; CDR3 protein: CAIRLRGCGDTQYF; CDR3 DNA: TGTGCCATCCGGCTTAGGGGCTGCGGAGATACGCAGTATTTT
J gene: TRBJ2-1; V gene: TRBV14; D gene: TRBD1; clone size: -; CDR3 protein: CASSRGTGGLNEQFF; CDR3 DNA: TGTGCCAGCAGCCGCGGGACAGGGGGCCTCAATGAGCAGTTCTTC
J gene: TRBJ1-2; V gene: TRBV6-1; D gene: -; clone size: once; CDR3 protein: CASSEQGRYGYTF; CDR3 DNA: TGTGCCAGCAGTGAACAGGGCCGCTATGGCTACACCTTC
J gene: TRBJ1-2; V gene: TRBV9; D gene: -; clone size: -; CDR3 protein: CASSVGTRGYTF; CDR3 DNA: TGTGCCAGCAGCGTAGGTACACGAGGCTACACCTTC
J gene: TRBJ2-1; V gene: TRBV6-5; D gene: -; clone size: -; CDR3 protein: CASSYSRTGGFNEQFF; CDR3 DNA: TGTGCCAGCAGTTACTCAAGGACGGGGGGCTTCAATGAGCAGTTCTTC
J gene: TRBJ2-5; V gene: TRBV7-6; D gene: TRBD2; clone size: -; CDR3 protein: CASSLGASGVQETQYF; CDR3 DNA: TGTGCCAGCAGCCTGGGGGCTAGCGGGGTCCAAGAGACCCAGTACTTC
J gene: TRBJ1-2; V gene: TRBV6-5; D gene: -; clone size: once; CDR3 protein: CASSSNRALGYTF; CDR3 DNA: TGTGCCAGCAGTTCAAACAGGGCTTTAGGCTACACCTTC
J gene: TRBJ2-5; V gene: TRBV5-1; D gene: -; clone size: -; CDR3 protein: CASSEMGGQETQYF; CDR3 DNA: TGCGCCAGCAGCGAAATGGGGGGTCAAGAGACCCAGTACTTC
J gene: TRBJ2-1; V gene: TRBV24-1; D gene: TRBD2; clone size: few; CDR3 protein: CATRGSGDEQFF; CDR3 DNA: TGTGCCACCAGGGGTAGCGGGGATGAGCAGTTCTTC
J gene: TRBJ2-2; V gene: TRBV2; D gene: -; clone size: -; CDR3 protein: CASRVRSTGELFF; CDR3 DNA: TGTGCCAGCCGAGTCAGGTCTACCGGGGAGCTGTTTTTT
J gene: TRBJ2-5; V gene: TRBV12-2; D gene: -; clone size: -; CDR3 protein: CASRLLSGRRETQYF; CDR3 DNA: TGTGCAAGTCGCTTATTGAGCGGGAGGCGGGAGACCCAGTACTTC
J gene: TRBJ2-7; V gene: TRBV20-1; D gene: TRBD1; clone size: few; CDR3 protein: CSASLGQVYEQYF; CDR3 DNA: TGCAGTGCTAGTCTTGGACAGGTATACGAGCAGTACTTC
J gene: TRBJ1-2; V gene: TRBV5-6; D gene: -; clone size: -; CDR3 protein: CASSSPLIKGNYGYTF; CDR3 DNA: TGTGCCAGCAGCTCCCCCCTGATTAAGGGGAACTATGGCTACACCTTC
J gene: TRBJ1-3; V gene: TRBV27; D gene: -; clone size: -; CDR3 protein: CASSLRGRDSYTIYF; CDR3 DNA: TGTGCCAGCAGTTTAAGGGGACGGGACTCCTACACCATATATTTT
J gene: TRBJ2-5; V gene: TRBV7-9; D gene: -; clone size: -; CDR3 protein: CASSFSIGNQETQYF; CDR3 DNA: TGTGCCAGCAGCTTTAGTATCGGGAATCAAGAGACCCAGTACTTC
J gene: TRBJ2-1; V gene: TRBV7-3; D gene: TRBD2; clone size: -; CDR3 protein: CASSLQAGATYNEQFF; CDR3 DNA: TGTGCCAGCAGCTTACAGGCGGGAGCCACCTACAATGAGCAGTTCTTC
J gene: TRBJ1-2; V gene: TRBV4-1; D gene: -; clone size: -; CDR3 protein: CASSQERAQGSGYTF; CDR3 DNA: TGCGCCAGCAGCCAAGAACGGGCGCAGGGGTCTGGCTACACCTTC
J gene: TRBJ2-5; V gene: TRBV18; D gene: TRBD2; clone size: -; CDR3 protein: CASSPIGLAGGETQYF; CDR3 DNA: TGTGCCAGCTCACCAATCGGACTAGCGGGAGGAGAGACCCAGTACTTC
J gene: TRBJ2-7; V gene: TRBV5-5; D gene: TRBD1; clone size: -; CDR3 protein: CASKTRQGADYEQYF; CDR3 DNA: TGTGCCAGCAAGACCCGACAGGGGGCCGACTACGAGCAGTACTTC
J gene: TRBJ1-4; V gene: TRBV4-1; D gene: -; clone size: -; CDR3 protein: CASSQGEADNEKLFF; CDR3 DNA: TGCGCCAGCAGCCAAGGGGAGGCGGATAATGAAAAACTGTTTTTT
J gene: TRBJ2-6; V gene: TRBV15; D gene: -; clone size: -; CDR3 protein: CATSNRAGANVLTF; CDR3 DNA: TGTGCCACCAGCAACAGGGCTGGGGCCAACGTCCTGACTTTC
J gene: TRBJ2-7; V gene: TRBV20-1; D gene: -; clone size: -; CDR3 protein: CSASRGTYEQYF; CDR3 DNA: TGCAGTGCTAGTAGAGGTACCTACGAGCAGTACTTC
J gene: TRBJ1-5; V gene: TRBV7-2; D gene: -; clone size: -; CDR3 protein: CASSLVGRGNQPQHF; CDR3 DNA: TGTGCCAGCAGCTTAGTGGGCAGGGGCAATCAGCCCCAGCATTTT
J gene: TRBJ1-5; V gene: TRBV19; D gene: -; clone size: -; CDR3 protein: CASSRTYLSNQPQHF; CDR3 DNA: TGTGCCAGTAGTAGGACTTATCTCAGCAATCAGCCCCAGCATTTT
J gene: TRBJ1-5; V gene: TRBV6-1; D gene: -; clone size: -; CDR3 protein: CASSEAHGDARAQHF; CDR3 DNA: TGTGCCAGCAGTGAAGCGCACGGGGATGCTAGAGCCCAGCATTTT
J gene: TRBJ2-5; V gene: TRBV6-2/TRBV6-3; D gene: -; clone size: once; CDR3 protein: CASSFRSQTQYF; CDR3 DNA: TGTGCCAGCAGTTTTAGAAGCCAGACCCAGTACTTC
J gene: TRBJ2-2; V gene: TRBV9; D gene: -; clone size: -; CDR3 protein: CASSPGESITGELFF; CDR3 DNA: TGTGCCAGCAGCCCGGGGGAGTCGATTACCGGGGAGCTGTTTTTT
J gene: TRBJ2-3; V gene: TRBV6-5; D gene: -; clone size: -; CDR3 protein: CASRGGTDTQYF; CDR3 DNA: TGTGCCAGCAGAGGGGGCACAGATACGCAGTATTTT
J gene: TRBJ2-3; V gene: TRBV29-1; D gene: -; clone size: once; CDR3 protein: CSVLFGTSTDTQYF; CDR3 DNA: TGCAGCGTCCTATTCGGGACATCCACAGATACGCAGTATTTT
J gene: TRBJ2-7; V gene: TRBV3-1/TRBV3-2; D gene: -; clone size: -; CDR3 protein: CASSRGGGVTSYEQYF; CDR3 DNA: TGTGCCAGCAGCCGCGGAGGGGGGGTGACCTCCTACGAGCAGTACTTC
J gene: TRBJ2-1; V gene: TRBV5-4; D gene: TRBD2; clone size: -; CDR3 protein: CASSPGSGGDNEQFF; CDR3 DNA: TGTGCCAGCAGCCCCGGTAGCGGGGGGGACAATGAGCAGTTCTTC
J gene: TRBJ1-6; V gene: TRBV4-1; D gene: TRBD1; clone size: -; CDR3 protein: CASSQGQGEHNSPLHF; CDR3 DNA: TGCGCCAGCAGCCAAGGACAGGGAGAACATAATTCACCCCTCCACTTT
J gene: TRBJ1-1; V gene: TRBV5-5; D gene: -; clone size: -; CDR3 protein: CASTPRGVGNTEAFF; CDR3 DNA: TGTGCCAGCACCCCGCGGGGGGTTGGGAACACTGAAGCTTTCTTT